Following are 26 T cell receptor beta chains from one sample sequenced in a study of Tregs in tolerant kidney transplant recipients. Sequencing was performed with immunoSEQ multiplex PCR; in TCRdb, only in-frame clones are kept and a portion is missing. The table includes around 230,000 clones, approximately 84% detected once. The sample taken for sequencing was CD4+ T cells from blood. These receptors came from a human donor in good health.

As concerns this clone: Other DNA sequences in the sample encode the same CDR3. The chain carries TRBV5-1 and TRBJ2-7; a weak D match, TRBD1 (6 bases). Between the trimmed V and J ends, which lost 4 bases and 5 bases, there was a span of 13 bases. The CDR3 extends over 13 amino acids. The V gene's germline CDR1 is SGHRS and CDR2 YFSETQ. CDR3 sequence: CASSRQGLDEQYF. The DNA for the CDR3 is TGCGCCAGCAGCCGGCAGGGGCTCGACGAGCAGTACTTC.

This rearrangement joins TRBV2 to TRBJ2-1; TRBD2 aligns across 8 bases. CDR1 is SNHLY, CDR2 FYNNEI, per germline. After removal of 8 bases from V and 0 bases from J, the junction contained 3 bases not matched to a gene. The CDR3 spans 14 residues. CDR3 region: CASLAGLSYNEQFF. The CDR3 region has the DNA TGTGCCAGCTTAGCGGGACTCTCCTACAATGAGCAGTTCTTC.

Comments on this clone: The same CDR3 is also encoded by other DNA sequences in this sample. This chain links TRBV6-5 with TRBJ1-2, with D possibly TRBD1 on 6 matching bases. Trimming pared 2 bases from V and 9 bases from J, leaving 7 bases between. Germline loops: CDR1 MNHEY, CDR2 SVGAGI. This CDR3 region has 11 residues. CDR3 sequence reads: CASSYRGSYTF. The DNA for the CDR3 is TGTGCCAGCAGTTACAGGGGGAGCTACACCTTC.

The chain carries TRBV18 and TRBJ1-1, with a possible D match to TRBD1 (5 bases). This CDR3 comprises 13 residues. The germline V and J ends were trimmed by 1 base and 7 bases, with 10 bases remaining between them. Germline CDR1 and CDR2: KGHSH and LQKENI. CDR3: CASSPRGVGEAFF. In nucleotides, the CDR3 is TGTGCCAGCTCACCACGGGGGGTGGGTGAAGCTTTCTTT.

The J gene is TRBJ1-5, the V gene TRBV7-2; D is possibly TRBD1 (5 bases). From germline, CDR1 is SGHTA and CDR2 FQGNSA. This CDR3 has 16 residues. Between the trimmed V and J ends, which lost 0 bases and 2 bases, there was a span of 11 bases. CDR3 sequence reads: CASSLAGGSGNQPQHF. The CDR3 DNA follows: TGTGCCAGCAGCTTAGCGGGGGGAAGTGGCAATCAGCCCCAGCATTTT.

In this sample, this clone turned up a few times. The rearrangement uses TRBV6-1 and TRBJ1-2, with D perhaps TRBD1 (6 bases). Looked up from germline, CDR1 is MNHNS and CDR2 is SASEGT. CDR3 length: 14 residues. Trimming removed 7 bases at V and 4 bases at J, with 16 bases between. CDR3 sequence (DNA): TGTGCCAGCACCCACGGGGGCAGGGGCTATGGCTACACCTTC. This translates into CASTHGGRGYGYTF.

V is TRBV18 and J is TRBJ2-3, with unresolved D. Germline values: CDR1 KGHSH, CDR2 LQKENI. Trimming removed 4 bases at V and 2 bases at J, with 7 bases between. The CDR3 extends over 13 amino acids. CDR3 protein: CASSLIDTDTQYF. The CDR3 DNA sequence: TGTGCCAGCTCACTCATTGACACAGATACGCAGTATTTT. Filled out from reference TRBV18 and TRBJ2-3, the complete variable domain reads NAGVMQNPRHLVRRRGQEARLRCSPMKGHSHVYWYRQLPEEGLKFMVYLQKENIIDESGMPKERFSAEFPKEGPSILRIQQVVRGDSAAYFCASSLIDTDTQYFGPGTRLTVL.

The V call is TRBV19, the J call TRBJ2-7; TRBD1 agrees at 8 bases. V was clipped by 1 base and J by 2 bases; unmatched bases: 4. The CDR3 runs to 15 residues. Germline CDR1 is LNHDA and CDR2 is SQIVND (reference sequence). The CDR3 nucleotides read TGTGCCAGTAGTATAGTTGGGACAGGACCCTACGAGCAGTACTTC. It is translated as CASSIVGTGPYEQYF.

The chain employs TRBV6-5 and TRBJ2-7; TRBD2 matches 11 bases. V gave up 6 bases and J gave up 2 bases; unmatched junction bases: 6. Germline values: CDR1 MNHEY, CDR2 SVGAGI. The CDR3 runs to 15 residues. CDR3 DNA: TGTGCCAGCAGGTCCGGGACTAGCGGCGCCTACGAGCAGTACTTC. Translating gives CASRSGTSGAYEQYF.

The genes are TRBV7-9 and TRBJ2-3, with a possible D match to TRBD2 (6 bases). Germline CDR1 is SEHNR and CDR2 is FQNEAQ (reference sequence). V was clipped by 1 base and J by 4 bases, with 9 bases between them. CDR3 size: 14 residues. The DNA of the CDR3 is TGTGCCAGCAGCTTAGGGCGGGGTTCAGATACGCAGTATTTT. Protein: CASSLGRGSDTQYF.

V is TRBV9 and J is TRBJ1-5; D remains unclear. The CDR3 totals 13 residues. Germline V CDR1 and CDR2: SGDLS, YYNGEE. Between the trimmed V and J ends, which lost 0 bases and 9 bases, there was a span of 10 bases. CDR3 nucleotide sequence: TGTGCCAGCAGCGTAGAAGCTGGGAGGCCCCAGCATTTT. Translating it yields CASSVEAGRPQHF.

This rearrangement joins TRBV5-1 to TRBJ1-2, with 9 bases lining up with TRBD1. Germline V gene sequence: CDR1 SGHRS, CDR2 YFSETQ. The CDR3 consists of 19 residues. Trimming cost V 4 bases and J 0 bases; bases outside gene matches: 16. CDR3 DNA sequence: TGCGCCAGCAGCCTGAACCAGGGACAGGGTGGTCCTACTAACTATGGCTACACCTTC. Its protein product is CASSLNQGQGGPTNYGYTF.

The V and J genes are TRBV5-4 and TRBJ2-1; TRBD2 aligns across 15 bases. The CDR3 spans 17 residues. The trim removed 4 bases at V and 6 bases at J, leaving 8 bases unmatched. Germline CDR1 reads SGHNT; CDR2 reads YYREEE (reference sequence). For the CDR3, the DNA is TGTGCCAGCAGCCGCTCCATGGGACTAGCGGGAGGCAATGAGCAGTTCTTC. This sequence encodes CASSRSMGLAGGNEQFF. Full variable domain (outside the CDR3, taken from reference TRBV5-4 and TRBJ2-1): ETGVTQSPTHLIKTRGQQVTLRCSSQSGHNTVSWYQQALGQGPQFIFQYYREEENGRGNFPPRFSGLQFPNYSSELNVNALELDDSALYLCASSRSMGLAGGNEQFFGPGTRLTVL.

The J gene is TRBJ2-7, the V gene TRBV2; D might be TRBD1 or TRBD2, each matching 6 bases. Trimming cost V 3 bases and J 5 bases, with 14 bases left between them. The CDR3 consists of 14 residues. Germline CDR1 is SNHLY and CDR2 is FYNNEI. The CDR3 loop reads CASSDEGGIHEQYF. CDR3 DNA sequence: TGTGCCAGCAGTGACGAGGGGGGTATCCACGAGCAGTACTTC.

The rearrangement links TRBV11-2 to TRBJ2-3; TRBD2 matches at 8 bases. After removal of 1 base from V and 3 bases from J, the junction contained 6 bases not matched to a gene. This CDR3 contains 16 residues. The germline V gene encodes CDR1 SGHAT and CDR2 FQNNGV. The CDR3 region is CASSLVSGGATDTQYF. The CDR3 DNA is TGTGCCAGCAGCTTAGTGTCCGGGGGGGCAACAGATACGCAGTATTTT.

The chain carries TRBV7-8 and TRBJ2-7; perhaps TRBD1 as D (7 bases). V dropped 9 bases and J dropped 6 bases, with 18 bases sitting between them. This CDR3 region has 13 residues. The germline CDR1 and CDR2 sequences are SGHVS and FQNEAQ. The DNA for the CDR3 is TGTGCCAGTAAGGACAGGCTCGGGGGCGAGCAGTACTTC. Translation: CASKDRLGGEQYF.

This chain links TRBV6-1 with TRBJ1-1; TRBD1 agrees at 8 bases. With V trimmed by 5 bases and J by 1 base, 6 bases remained unmatched. Germline V gene lookup returns CDR1 MNHNS and CDR2 SASEGT. This CDR3 is built from 15 residues. The CDR3 coding sequence is TGTGCCAGCAGTCCGAACAGGGGGAGGAACACTGAAGCTTTCTTT. Residues: CASSPNRGRNTEAFF.

The rearrangement joins TRBV27 to TRBJ1-1, with a possible D match to TRBD1 (5 bases). The CDR3 extends over 14 amino acids. Germline-derived CDR1 and CDR2 are MNHEY and SMNVEV (reference sequence). V was cut by 2 bases and J by 5 bases, with 12 bases left in between. DNA of the CDR3: TGTGCCAGCAGTTTAGACAGACAGAGGACTGAAGCTTTCTTT. This codes for CASSLDRQRTEAFF.

This clone appeared once. The J gene is TRBJ1-2, the V gene TRBV4-2, with a tentative D call TRBD1 (6 bases). The CDR3 extends over 14 amino acids. CDR1 is LGHNA and CDR2 is YNFKEQ in the germline V gene. The V and J ends lost 6 bases and 3 bases respectively, with 14 bases between them. This CDR3 is CASRGALGDYGYTF. The CDR3 DNA reads as TGTGCCAGCAGGGGGGCGCTGGGCGACTATGGCTACACCTTC.

V and J are TRBV9 and TRBJ1-5, with D maybe TRBD1 (5 bases). Between the trimmed V and J ends, which lost 0 bases and 2 bases, there was a span of 9 bases. Germline lookup yields CDR1 SGDLS and CDR2 YYNGEE. The CDR3 runs 15 residues. The CDR3 DNA sequence: TGTGCCAGCAGCGTAGACGGGGCCGGCAATCAGCCCCAGCATTTT. Translating it yields CASSVDGAGNQPQHF.

The CDR3 reads CASSYSRGTDTQYF. CDR3 bases: TGTGCCAGCAGTTACTCGCGTGGCACAGATACGCAGTATTTT. V and J are TRBV6-5 and TRBJ2-3; D gene unclear. Germline CDR1 is MNHEY and CDR2 is SVGAGI. This CDR3 is 14 amino acids long. V was shortened by 0 bases and J by 1 base, with 5 bases between the two germline ends.

This rearrangement joins TRBV7-2 to TRBJ2-6, with 8 bases that match TRBD1. The CDR3 is made up of 17 amino acids. With 4 bases clipped from V and 2 bases from J, the junction kept 7 bases outside the gene matches. CDR1 and CDR2 (germline): SGHTA, FQGNSA. The CDR3 region is CASSSPGQGAGANVLTF. CDR3 in DNA: TGTGCCAGCAGCTCCCCCGGACAGGGAGCTGGGGCCAACGTCCTGACTTTC.

This clone was detected only once. The chain carries TRBV11-2 and TRBJ1-2; D remains unclear. V was pared by 9 bases and J by 8 bases, with 16 bases between. CDR1 and CDR2 from the germline V gene are SGHAT and FQNNGV. CDR3 size: 12 residues. CDR3 sequence reads: CASNLGEGGYTF. The CDR3 DNA reads TGTGCCAGTAACCTAGGCGAGGGAGGCTACACCTTC.

This rearrangement joins TRBV6-1 to TRBJ2-1, with 7 bases aligning to TRBD2. The V gene end was trimmed by 6 bases and the J gene end by 8 bases; junction bases not matched to a gene: 13. Germline assignment: CDR1 MNHNS and CDR2 SASEGT. CDR3 length: 15 residues. In DNA, the CDR3 is TGTGCCAGCAGCCTTCTAGCGGAAGGAGGCGATGAGCAGTTCTTC. Amino acid sequence: CASSLLAEGGDEQFF.

This CDR3 is CASSQGRISGDGQETQYF. CDR3 DNA: TGTGCCAGCTCACAGGGGAGAATTTCTGGGGATGGACAAGAGACCCAGTACTTC. V and J are TRBV18 and TRBJ2-5, with D perhaps matching TRBD1 or TRBD2 (5 bases each). Trimming took 4 bases from V and 2 from J, leaving 23 bases between them. This CDR3 is 18 amino acids long. CDR1 is KGHSH and CDR2 is LQKENI in the germline V gene.

J is TRBJ2-2 and V is TRBV5-1, with D uncertain. The V gene's germline CDR1 is SGHRS and CDR2 YFSETQ. The CDR3 sequence is 16 residues long. The V and J ends lost 0 bases and 1 base respectively, with 10 bases between them. CDR3 sequence: CASSLVGRMNTGELFF. Here the CDR3 DNA reads TGCGCCAGCAGCTTGGTTGGACGGATGAACACCGGGGAGCTGTTTTTT.